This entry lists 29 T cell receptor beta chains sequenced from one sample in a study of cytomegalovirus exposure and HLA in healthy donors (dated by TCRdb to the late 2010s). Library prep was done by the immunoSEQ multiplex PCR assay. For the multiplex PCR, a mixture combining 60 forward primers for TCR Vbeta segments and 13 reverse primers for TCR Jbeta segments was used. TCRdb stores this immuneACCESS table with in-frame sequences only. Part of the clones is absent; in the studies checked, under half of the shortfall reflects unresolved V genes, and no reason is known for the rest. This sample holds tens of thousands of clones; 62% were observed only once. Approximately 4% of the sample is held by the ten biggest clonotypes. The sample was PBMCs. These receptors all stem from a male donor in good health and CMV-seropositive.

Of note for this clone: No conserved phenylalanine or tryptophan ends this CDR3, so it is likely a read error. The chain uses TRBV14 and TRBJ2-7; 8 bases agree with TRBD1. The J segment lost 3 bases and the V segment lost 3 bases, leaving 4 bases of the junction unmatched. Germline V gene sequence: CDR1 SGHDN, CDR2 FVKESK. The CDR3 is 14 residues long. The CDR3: CASSHAGGGYEQYL. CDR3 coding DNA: TGTGCCAGCAGCCACGCAGGGGGCGGCTACGAGCAGTACCTC.

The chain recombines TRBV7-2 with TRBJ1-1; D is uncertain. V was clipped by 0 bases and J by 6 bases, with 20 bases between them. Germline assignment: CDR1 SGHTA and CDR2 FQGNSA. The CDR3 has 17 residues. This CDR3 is CASSLAFAGEVRAEAFF. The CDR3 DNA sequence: TGTGCCAGCAGCTTAGCGTTTGCTGGCGAGGTTCGGGCTGAAGCTTTCTTT.

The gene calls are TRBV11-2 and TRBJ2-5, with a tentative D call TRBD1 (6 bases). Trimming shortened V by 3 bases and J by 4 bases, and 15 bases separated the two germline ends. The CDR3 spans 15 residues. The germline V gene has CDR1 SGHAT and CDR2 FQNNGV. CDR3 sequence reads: CASSLGLGAGETQYF. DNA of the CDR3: TGTGCCAGCAGCTTGGGCCTGGGGGCCGGAGAGACCCAGTACTTC.

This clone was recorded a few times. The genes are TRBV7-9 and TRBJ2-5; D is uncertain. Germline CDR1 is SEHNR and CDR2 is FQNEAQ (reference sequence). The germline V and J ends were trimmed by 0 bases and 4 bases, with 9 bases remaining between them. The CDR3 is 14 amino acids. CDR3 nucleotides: TGTGCCAGCAGCTTAGCGTTGGCAGGAGAGACCCAGTACTTC. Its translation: CASSLALAGETQYF. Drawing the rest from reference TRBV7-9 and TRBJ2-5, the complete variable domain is DTGVSQNPRHKITKRGQNVTFRCDPISEHNRLYWYRQTLGQGPEFLTYFQNEAQLEKSRLLSDRFSAERPKGSFSTLEIQRTEQGDSAMYLCASSLALAGETQYFGPGTRLLVL.

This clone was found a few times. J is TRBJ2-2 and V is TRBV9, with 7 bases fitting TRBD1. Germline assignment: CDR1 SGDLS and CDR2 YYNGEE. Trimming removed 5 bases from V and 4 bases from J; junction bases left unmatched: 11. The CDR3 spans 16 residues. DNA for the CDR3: TGTGCCAGCAGTCTCACGACAGGGTCTAGCACCGGGGAGCTGTTTTTT. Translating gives CASSLTTGSSTGELFF.

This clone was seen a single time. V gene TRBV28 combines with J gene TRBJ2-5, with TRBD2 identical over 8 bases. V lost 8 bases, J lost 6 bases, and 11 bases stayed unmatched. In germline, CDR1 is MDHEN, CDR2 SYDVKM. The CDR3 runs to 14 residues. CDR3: CASGRLATLQTQYF. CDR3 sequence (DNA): TGTGCCAGCGGAAGACTAGCGACGCTCCAGACCCAGTACTTC.

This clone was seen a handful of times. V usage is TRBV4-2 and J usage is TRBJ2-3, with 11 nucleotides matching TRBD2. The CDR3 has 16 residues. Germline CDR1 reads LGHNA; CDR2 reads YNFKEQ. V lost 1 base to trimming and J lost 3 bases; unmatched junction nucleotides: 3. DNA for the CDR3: TGTGCCAGCAGCCAAGGGGGACTAGCGGCTACAGATACGCAGTATTTT. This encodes CASSQGGLAATDTQYF.

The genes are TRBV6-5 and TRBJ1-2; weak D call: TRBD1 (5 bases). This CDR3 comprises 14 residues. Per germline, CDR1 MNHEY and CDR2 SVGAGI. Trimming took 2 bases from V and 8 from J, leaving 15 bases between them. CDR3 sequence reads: CASSYRWSGQGYTF. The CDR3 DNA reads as TGTGCCAGCAGTTACAGGTGGTCAGGACAAGGCTACACCTTC.

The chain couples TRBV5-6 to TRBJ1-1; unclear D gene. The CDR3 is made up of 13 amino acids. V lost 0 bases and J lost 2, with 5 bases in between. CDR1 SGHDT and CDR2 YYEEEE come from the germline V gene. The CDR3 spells CASSLALNTEAFF. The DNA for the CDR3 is TGTGCCAGCAGCTTGGCCCTAAACACTGAAGCTTTCTTT.

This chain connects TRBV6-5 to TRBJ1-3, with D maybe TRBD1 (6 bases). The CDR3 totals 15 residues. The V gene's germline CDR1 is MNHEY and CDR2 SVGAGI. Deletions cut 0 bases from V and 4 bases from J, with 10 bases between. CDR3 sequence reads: CASSYSGQPGNTIYF. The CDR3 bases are TGTGCCAGCAGTTACTCCGGACAGCCAGGAAACACCATATATTTT.

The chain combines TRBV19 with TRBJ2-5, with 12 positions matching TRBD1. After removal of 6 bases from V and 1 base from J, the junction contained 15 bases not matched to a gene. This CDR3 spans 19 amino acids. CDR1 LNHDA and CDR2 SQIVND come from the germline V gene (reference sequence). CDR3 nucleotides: TGTGCCAGTAGGGGACAGGGGGCGATTAGCGGGAGCTCCCAAGAGACCCAGTACTTC. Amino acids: CASRGQGAISGSSQETQYF.

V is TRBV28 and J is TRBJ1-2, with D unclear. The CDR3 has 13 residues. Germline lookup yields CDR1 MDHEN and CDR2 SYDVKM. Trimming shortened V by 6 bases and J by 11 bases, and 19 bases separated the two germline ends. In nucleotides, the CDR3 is TGTGCCAGCAGCCCCCCCGGGGATGATAGGTACACCTTC. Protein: CASSPPGDDRYTF.

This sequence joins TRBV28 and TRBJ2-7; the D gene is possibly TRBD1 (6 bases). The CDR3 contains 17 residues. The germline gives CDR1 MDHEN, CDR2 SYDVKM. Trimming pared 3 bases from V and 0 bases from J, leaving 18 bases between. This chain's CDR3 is CASSFLSGGRASYEQYF. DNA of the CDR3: TGTGCCAGCAGTTTCCTGAGTGGGGGCAGGGCCTCCTACGAGCAGTACTTC.

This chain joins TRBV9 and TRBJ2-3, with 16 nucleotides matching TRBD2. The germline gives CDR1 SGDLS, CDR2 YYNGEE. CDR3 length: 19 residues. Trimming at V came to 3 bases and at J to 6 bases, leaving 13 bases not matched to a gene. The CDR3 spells CASSARQGGTSGRVDTQYF. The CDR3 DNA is TGTGCCAGCAGCGCTCGACAGGGAGGGACTAGCGGGAGGGTTGATACGCAGTATTTT.

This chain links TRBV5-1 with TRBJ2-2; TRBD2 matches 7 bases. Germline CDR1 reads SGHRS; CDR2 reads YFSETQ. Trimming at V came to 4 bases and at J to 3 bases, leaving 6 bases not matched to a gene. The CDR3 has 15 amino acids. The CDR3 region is CASSLGGMDTGELFF. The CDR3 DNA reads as TGCGCCAGCAGCCTGGGAGGGATGGACACCGGGGAGCTGTTTTTT.

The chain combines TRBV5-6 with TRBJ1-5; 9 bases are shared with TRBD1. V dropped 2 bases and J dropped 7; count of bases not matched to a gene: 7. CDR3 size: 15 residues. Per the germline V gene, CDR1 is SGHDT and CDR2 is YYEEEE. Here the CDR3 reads CASSLWDRAFQPQHF. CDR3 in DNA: TGTGCCAGCAGCTTATGGGACAGGGCTTTCCAGCCCCAGCATTTT.

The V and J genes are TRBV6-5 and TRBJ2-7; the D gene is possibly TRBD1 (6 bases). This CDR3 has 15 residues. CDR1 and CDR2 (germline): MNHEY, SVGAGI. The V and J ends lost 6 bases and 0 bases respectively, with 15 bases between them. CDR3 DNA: TGTGCCAGCAGACCGGGACACTCTTTCTCCTACGAGCAGTACTTC. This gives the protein CASRPGHSFSYEQYF.

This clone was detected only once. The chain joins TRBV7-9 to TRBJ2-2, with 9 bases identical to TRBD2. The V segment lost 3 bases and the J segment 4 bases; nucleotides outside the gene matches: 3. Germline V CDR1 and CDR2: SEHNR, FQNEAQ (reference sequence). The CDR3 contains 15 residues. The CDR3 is CASSLASGTTGELFF. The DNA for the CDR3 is TGTGCCAGCAGCTTGGCTAGCGGGACCACCGGGGAGCTGTTTTTT. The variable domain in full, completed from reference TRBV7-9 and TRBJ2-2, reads DTGVSQNPRHKITKRGQNVTFRCDPISEHNRLYWYRQTLGQGPEFLTYFQNEAQLEKSRLLSDRFSAERPKGSFSTLEIQRTEQGDSAMYLCASSLASGTTGELFFGEGSRLTVL.

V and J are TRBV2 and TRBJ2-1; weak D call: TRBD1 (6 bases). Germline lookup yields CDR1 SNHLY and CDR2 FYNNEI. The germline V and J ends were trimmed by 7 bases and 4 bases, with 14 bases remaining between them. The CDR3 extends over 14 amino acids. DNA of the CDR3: TGTGCCAGCAAGAAGGGGACAACTTACAATGAGCAGTTCTTC. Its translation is CASKKGTTYNEQFF.

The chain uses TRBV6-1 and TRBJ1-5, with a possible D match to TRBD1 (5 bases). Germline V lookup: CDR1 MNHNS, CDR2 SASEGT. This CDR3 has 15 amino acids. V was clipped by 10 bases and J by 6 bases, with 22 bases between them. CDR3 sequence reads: CATDLDKGRGQPQHF. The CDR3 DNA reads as TGTGCCACTGACCTGGACAAGGGGAGGGGTCAGCCCCAGCATTTT.

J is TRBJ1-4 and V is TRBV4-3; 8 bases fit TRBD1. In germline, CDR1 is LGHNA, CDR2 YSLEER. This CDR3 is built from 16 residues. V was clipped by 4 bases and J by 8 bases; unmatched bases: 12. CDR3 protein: CASSLNSGTGGEKLFF. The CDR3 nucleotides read TGCGCCAGCAGCCTAAACTCCGGGACAGGAGGAGAAAAACTGTTTTTT.

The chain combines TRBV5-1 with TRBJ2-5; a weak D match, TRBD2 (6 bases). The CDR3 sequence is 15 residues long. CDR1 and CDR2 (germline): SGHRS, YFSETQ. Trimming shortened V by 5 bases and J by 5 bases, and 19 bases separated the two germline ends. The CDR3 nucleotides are TGCGCCAGCAGACGGATATCGGGGGAAGGGGAGACCCAGTACTTC. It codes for CASRRISGEGETQYF.

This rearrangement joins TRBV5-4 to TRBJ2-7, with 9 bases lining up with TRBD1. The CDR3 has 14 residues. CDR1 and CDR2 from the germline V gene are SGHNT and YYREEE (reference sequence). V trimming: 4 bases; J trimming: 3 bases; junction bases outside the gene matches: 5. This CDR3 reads CASSLDRGFYEQYF. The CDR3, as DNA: TGTGCCAGCAGCCTGGACAGGGGTTTCTACGAGCAGTACTTC.

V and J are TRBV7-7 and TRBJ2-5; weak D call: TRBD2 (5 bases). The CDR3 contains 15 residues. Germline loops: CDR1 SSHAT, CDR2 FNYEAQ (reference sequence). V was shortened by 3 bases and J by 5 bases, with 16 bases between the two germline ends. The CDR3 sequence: CASSFHRAERETQYF. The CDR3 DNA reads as TGTGCCAGCAGCTTCCACCGGGCAGAGCGGGAGACCCAGTACTTC.

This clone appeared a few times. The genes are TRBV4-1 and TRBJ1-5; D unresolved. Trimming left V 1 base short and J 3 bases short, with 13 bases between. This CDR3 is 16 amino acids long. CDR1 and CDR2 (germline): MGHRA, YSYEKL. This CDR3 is CASSQGGRAFNQPQHF. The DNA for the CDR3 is TGCGCCAGCAGCCAAGGAGGGCGGGCTTTCAATCAGCCCCAGCATTTT.

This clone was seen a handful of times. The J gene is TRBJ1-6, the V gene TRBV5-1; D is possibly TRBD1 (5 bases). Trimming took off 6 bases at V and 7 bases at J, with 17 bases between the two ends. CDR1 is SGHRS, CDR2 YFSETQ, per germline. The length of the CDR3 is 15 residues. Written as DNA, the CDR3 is TGCGCCAGCACCCCCGCTGGGGGGATGAATTCACCCCTCCACTTT. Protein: CASTPAGGMNSPLHF.

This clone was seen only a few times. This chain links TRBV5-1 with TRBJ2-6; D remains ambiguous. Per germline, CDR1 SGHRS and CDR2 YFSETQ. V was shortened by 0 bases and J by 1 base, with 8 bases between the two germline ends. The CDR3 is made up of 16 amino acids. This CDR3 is CASSLGQPSGANVLTF. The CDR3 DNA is TGCGCCAGCAGCTTGGGACAACCTTCTGGGGCCAACGTCCTGACTTTC. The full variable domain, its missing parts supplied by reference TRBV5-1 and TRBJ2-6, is KAGVTQTPRYLIKTRGQQVTLSCSPISGHRSVSWYQQTPGQGLQFLFEYFSETQRNKGNFPGRFSGRQFSNSRSEMNVSTLELGDSALYLCASSLGQPSGANVLTFGAGSRLTVL.

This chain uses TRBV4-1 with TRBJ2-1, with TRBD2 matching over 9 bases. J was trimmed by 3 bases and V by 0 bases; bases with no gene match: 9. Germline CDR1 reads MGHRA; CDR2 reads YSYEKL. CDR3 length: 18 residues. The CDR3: CASSQEPHSGSYYNEQFF. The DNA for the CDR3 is TGCGCCAGCAGCCAAGAACCCCATAGCGGGAGTTACTACAATGAGCAGTTCTTC.

The CDR3 reads CAWSVQWEKLFF. In nucleotides, the CDR3 is TGTGCCTGGAGTGTACAGTGGGAAAAACTGTTTTTT. The V and J genes are TRBV30 and TRBJ1-4; D is uncertain. The germline gives CDR1 GTSNPN, CDR2 SVGIG (reference sequence). With 0 bases removed from V and 8 bases from J, the gap between germline ends came to 7 bases. The CDR3 consists of 12 residues.